The 28 T cell receptor beta chains presented below share a single source sample, sequenced in a study of cytomegalovirus exposure and HLA in healthy donors. The primer mix had 60 Vbeta and 13 Jbeta primers. Sequenced by immunoSEQ multiplex PCR; TCRdb stores in-frame clones only, minus some. The data show some 150,000 clones, about four fifths seen once. The sample taken for sequencing was PBMCs. The receptors derive from a young woman in good health and CMV-seropositive.

The chain uses TRBV4-3 and TRBJ2-7, with a tentative D call TRBD2 (6 bases). The CDR3 has 16 residues. CDR1 is LGHNA, CDR2 YSLEER, per germline. With 0 bases removed from V and 3 bases from J, the gap between germline ends came to 15 bases. CDR3 sequence reads: CASSQDIRTDYYEQYF. The CDR3 nucleotides are TGCGCCAGCAGCCAAGATATAAGGACGGACTACTACGAGCAGTACTTC.

The gene calls are TRBV21-1 and TRBJ2-7; the D segment call TRBD2 is taken from the table without a DNA check. TRBV21-1 is designated a pseudogene. The CDR3 contains 12 residues. In nucleotides, the CDR3 is TGTGCCAGCATGGGGGGATCCTACGAGCAGTACTTC. Translated: CASMGGSYEQYF.

This chain uses TRBV6-5 with TRBJ1-5, with TRBD1 as a possible D gene (5 bases). This CDR3 has 13 residues. Trimming removed 2 bases from V and 6 bases from J, with 8 bases in between. Per the germline V gene, CDR1 is MNHEY and CDR2 is SVGAGI. The CDR3 DNA reads as TGTGCCAGCAGTTACAGGGGAGGTCAGCCCCAGCATTTT. Its translation is CASSYRGGQPQHF.

Turning to this clone: Within the sample, other DNA sequences also encode this same CDR3. This chain connects TRBV5-1 to TRBJ2-1, with D unresolved. Germline V gives CDR1 SGHRS, CDR2 YFSETQ. V was pared by 2 bases and J by 0 bases, with 6 bases between. This CDR3 contains 14 residues. The CDR3 protein is CASSLESSYNEQFF. The DNA for the CDR3 is TGCGCCAGCAGCTTAGAGAGCTCCTACAATGAGCAGTTCTTC.

This clone appeared a few times. The chain combines TRBV29-1 with TRBJ2-3; D not certain. CDR1 SQVTM and CDR2 ANQGSEA come from the germline V gene. V was cut by 2 bases and J by 4 bases, with 10 bases left in between. CDR3 length: 13 amino acids. The CDR3 region has the DNA TGCAGCGTTGAAAGCGTTGCTGCAGATACGCAGTATTTT. Its protein is CSVESVAADTQYF.

The CDR3 region is CASSQLNEHEYHSPLHF. The CDR3 nucleotides read TGCGCCAGCAGCCAACTAAATGAGCATGAATACCATTCACCCCTCCACTTT. The V call is TRBV4-3, the J call TRBJ1-6, with D unclear. Germline CDR1 is LGHNA and CDR2 is YSLEER. The V end lost 2 bases, the J end lost 8 bases, and 19 bases lay between the germline ends. This CDR3 is 17 amino acids long.

The chain couples TRBV20-1 to TRBJ1-2; the D is unclear. Germline V gene data show CDR1 as DFQATT and CDR2 as SNEGSKA (reference sequence). V lost 6 bases to trimming and J lost 3 bases, with 8 bases between them. The CDR3 has 11 residues. The CDR3: CSAKPDYGYTF. The CDR3 DNA reads TGCAGTGCCAAACCGGACTATGGCTACACCTTC.

This chain links TRBV5-1 with TRBJ1-2; D is uncertain. The CDR3 is 14 residues long. V lost 3 bases to trimming and J lost 4 bases, with 13 bases between them. Germline lookup yields CDR1 SGHRS and CDR2 YFSETQ. The CDR3 sequence is CASSSGGRVYGYTF. CDR3 DNA: TGCGCCAGCAGCTCCGGAGGCAGAGTCTATGGCTACACCTTC.

This clone was observed a single time. The V call is TRBV6-6, the J call TRBJ2-1; 9 nucleotides align to TRBD1. CDR1 is MNHNY, CDR2 SVGAGI, per germline (reference sequence). The CDR3 is 16 residues long. V was clipped by 5 bases and J by 2 bases; unmatched bases: 7. This CDR3 is CASSHGQGWTYNEQFF. Written as DNA, the CDR3 is TGTGCCAGCAGTCACGGACAGGGGTGGACCTACAATGAGCAGTTCTTC.

The rearrangement joins TRBV6-4 to TRBJ2-6; D gene ambiguous. Trimming removed 3 bases at V and 0 bases at J, with 6 bases between. The CDR3 is made up of 15 amino acids. Germline-derived CDR1 and CDR2 are MRHNA and SNTAGT. The CDR3 coding sequence is TGTGCCAGCAGTGAAGAGGTCTCTGGGGCCAACGTCCTGACTTTC. Translating it yields CASSEEVSGANVLTF.

J is TRBJ2-3 and V is TRBV9, with D maybe TRBD2 (7 bases). This CDR3 region has 17 residues. Germline CDR1 and CDR2: SGDLS and YYNGEE. Deletions cut 4 bases from V and 2 bases from J, with 20 bases between. CDR3 amino acids: CASSPRSWGGNTDTQYF. CDR3 DNA: TGTGCCAGCAGCCCAAGAAGCTGGGGGGGCAACACAGATACGCAGTATTTT.

The J gene is TRBJ2-3, the V gene TRBV5-5; no clear D. The V end lost 0 bases, the J end lost 2 bases, and 13 bases lay between the germline ends. The CDR3 has 16 amino acids. Per the germline V gene, CDR1 is SGHKS and CDR2 is YYEKEE (reference sequence). DNA of the CDR3: TGTGCCAGCAGCTTGGGACTTTACATAAACACAGATACGCAGTATTTT. Translation: CASSLGLYINTDTQYF.

The rearrangement joins TRBV19 to TRBJ2-3; D possibly corresponds to TRBD1 (6 bases). CDR1 is LNHDA, CDR2 SQIVND, per germline (reference sequence). The V end lost 5 bases, the J end lost 1 base, and 16 bases lay between the germline ends. CDR3 length: 16 amino acids. The CDR3 nucleotides read TGTGCCAGTAGTCAATTTACAGGGAAGGGCACAGATACGCAGTATTTT. Translated: CASSQFTGKGTDTQYF.

The chain joins TRBV7-3 to TRBJ1-6; D call uncertain. The CDR3 totals 15 residues. Deletions cut 1 base from V and 7 bases from J, with 11 bases between. The V gene's germline CDR1 is SGHTA and CDR2 FQGTGA. CDR3: CASSLMAGTNSPLHF. CDR3 in DNA: TGTGCCAGCAGCTTAATGGCAGGAACCAATTCACCCCTCCACTTT.

This clone was observed a handful of times. The CDR3 protein is CASSPPEGTQYF. CDR3 sequence (DNA): TGTGCCAGCTCACCACCGGAGGGTACGCAGTATTTT. J is TRBJ2-3 and V is TRBV18, with D maybe TRBD2 (6 bases). The germline V and J ends were trimmed by 0 bases and 8 bases, with 6 bases remaining between them. There are 12 residues in the CDR3. Germline V gives CDR1 KGHSH, CDR2 LQKENI.

The chain uses TRBV5-1 and TRBJ2-7, with D possibly matching TRBD2 (6 bases). Germline V gene sequence: CDR1 SGHRS, CDR2 YFSETQ. The CDR3 is made up of 16 amino acids. V was clipped by 3 bases and J by 0 bases, with 16 bases between them. The CDR3 nucleotides read TGCGCCAGCAGCTCCCTCCCTATCGGGAGCTCCTACGAGCAGTACTTC. The encoded protein is CASSSLPIGSSYEQYF.

The chain recombines TRBV19 with TRBJ1-3; 7 bases are shared with TRBD1. This CDR3 has 14 amino acids. Germline trimming cut 10 bases from V and 2 bases from J; bases unmatched to any gene: 8. Germline V gene sequence: CDR1 LNHDA, CDR2 SQIVND (reference sequence). CDR3 residues: CATTTGTAGNTIYF. The DNA of the CDR3 is TGTGCCACTACTACCGGGACAGCTGGAAACACCATATATTTT.

The chain couples TRBV30 to TRBJ2-1, with D perhaps TRBD1 (6 bases). V gave up 0 bases and J gave up 7 bases, with 10 bases separating them. Germline V gene lookup returns CDR1 GTSNPN and CDR2 SVGIG (reference sequence). This CDR3 spans 13 amino acids. The DNA of the CDR3 is TGTGCCTGGAGTGTAGACAGGTCGAATGAGCAGTTCTTC. Its translation is CAWSVDRSNEQFF.

About this clone itself: At one boundary the junction diverges from the germline segment, which might be a read error. The CDR3 protein is CSSSFQYRGRKREAFF. For the CDR3, the DNA is TGTTCCAGCAGCTTTCAGTACAGGGGAAGGAAGAGGGAAGCTTTCTTT. The V gene is TRBV7-9, the J gene TRBJ1-1, with 7 positions matching TRBD1. CDR1 SEHNR and CDR2 FQNEAQ come from the germline V gene (reference sequence). The CDR3 sequence is 16 residues long. Full variable domain (rest looked up from reference TRBV7-9 and TRBJ1-1): DTGVSQNPRHKITKRGQNVTFRCDPISEHNRLYWYRQTLGQGPEFLTYFQNEAQLEKSRLLSDRFSAERPKGSFSTLEIQRTEQGDSAMYLCSSSFQYRGRKREAFFGQGTRLTVV.

The chain combines TRBV25-1 with TRBJ2-2; 7 bases match TRBD2. J lost 4 bases, V lost 4 bases, and 12 bases had no gene match. The CDR3 is made up of 17 amino acids. Germline V gives CDR1 MGHDK, CDR2 SYGVNS. Here the CDR3 DNA reads TGTGCCAGCAGTGCCCCACCGGGGACTACCACCACCGGGGAGCTGTTTTTT. Protein sequence: CASSAPPGTTTTGELFF.

The chain is built from TRBV7-9 and TRBJ2-5, with D possibly being TRBD2 (5 bases). There are 15 residues in the CDR3. Per the germline V gene, CDR1 is SEHNR and CDR2 is FQNEAQ (reference sequence). The V end was cut by 2 bases, the J end by 2 bases, with 12 bases between. The CDR3 nucleotides read TGTGCCAGCAGCTTAATACTAGGCATACAAGAGACCCAGTACTTC. Encoded protein: CASSLILGIQETQYF.

The gene calls are TRBV5-6 and TRBJ1-2, with 11 nucleotides matching TRBD1. V lost 3 bases and J lost 8; bases outside the gene matches: 6. The CDR3 totals 14 residues. Germline values: CDR1 SGHDT, CDR2 YYEEEE. This chain's CDR3 is CASSSRDRGYGYTF. The DNA of the CDR3 is TGTGCCAGCAGCTCCCGGGACAGGGGGTACGGCTACACCTTC.

The V gene is TRBV2, the J gene TRBJ1-2, with a possible D match to TRBD1 (5 bases). The CDR3 runs to 14 residues. Germline V gives CDR1 SNHLY, CDR2 FYNNEI. Deletions cut 6 bases from V and 4 bases from J, with 15 bases between. The CDR3 bases are TGTGCCAGCAGATCAGGGATGCGTTCCTATGGCTACACCTTC. It specifies CASRSGMRSYGYTF.

This rearrangement joins TRBV10-1 to TRBJ1-2; no reliable D call. The CDR3 runs to 17 residues. Germline V lookup: CDR1 WNHNN, CDR2 SYGVQD (reference sequence). Trimming shortened V by 2 bases and J by 8 bases, and 24 bases separated the two germline ends. CDR3 nucleotide sequence: TGCGCCAGCAGTGAGGTGTACCCCAGCTGGGTTTCTAGGGGCTACACCTTC. Translated: CASSEVYPSWVSRGYTF.

The V call is TRBV6-6, the J call TRBJ1-1; D unresolved. Trimming stripped 2 bases from V and 1 base from J, with 5 bases between. The CDR3 covers 13 residues. Germline V gives CDR1 MNHNY, CDR2 SVGAGI (reference sequence). DNA of the CDR3: TGTGCCAGCAGTTACGAGAGGAACACTGAAGCTTTCTTT. Translated, it gives CASSYERNTEAFF.

The chain employs TRBV7-9 and TRBJ2-7; D possibly corresponds to TRBD2 (5 bases). The ends were cut back, 0 bases at V and 9 bases at J, with 21 bases in the middle. The CDR3 is made up of 16 amino acids. Germline values: CDR1 SEHNR, CDR2 FQNEAQ (reference sequence). The CDR3 DNA reads as TGTGCCAGCAGCTTAGCTGGAGCCGGGAACGATTTTGGGCAGTACTTC. Its protein product is CASSLAGAGNDFGQYF. Full variable domain (outside the CDR3, taken from reference TRBV7-9 and TRBJ2-7): DTGVSQNPRHKITKRGQNVTFRCDPISEHNRLYWYRQTLGQGPEFLTYFQNEAQLEKSRLLSDRFSAERPKGSFSTLEIQRTEQGDSAMYLCASSLAGAGNDFGQYFGPGTRLTVT.

V and J are TRBV19 and TRBJ2-5; D not resolved. Germline CDR1 LNHDA, CDR2 SQIVND (reference sequence). V dropped 4 bases and J dropped 1 base, with 13 bases sitting between them. This CDR3 spans 15 amino acids. The CDR3 is CASSTPLEPQETQYF. CDR3 bases: TGTGCCAGTAGTACCCCTCTAGAGCCCCAAGAGACCCAGTACTTC.

The genes are TRBV18 and TRBJ1-2; D unclear. This CDR3 is 13 amino acids long. CDR1 is KGHSH and CDR2 is LQKENI in the germline V gene. With 3 bases removed from V and 6 bases from J, the gap between germline ends came to 11 bases. As DNA, the CDR3 is TGTGCCAGCTCACCGGTGGAGCGGCATGGCTACACCTTC. This codes for CASSPVERHGYTF. The variable domain in full, with the rest retrieved from reference TRBV18 and TRBJ1-2, is NAGVMQNPRHLVRRRGQEARLRCSPMKGHSHVYWYRQLPEEGLKFMVYLQKENIIDESGMPKERFSAEFPKEGPSILRIQQVVRGDSAAYFCASSPVERHGYTFGSGTRLTVV.